This entry lists 4 T cell receptor beta chains sequenced from one sample in a study of OX40 agonist ivuxolimab in advanced cancers. Profiled with immunoSEQ multiplex PCR; TCRdb holds only in-frame clones, not every one. Of around 76,000 clones in the sample, approximately 85% were seen once. The source was CD4+ or CD8+ T cells sorted from blood, collected in a trial of the OX40 agonist ivuxolimab. These receptors all stem from an adult with an advanced solid tumor such as melanoma, head and neck, liver or kidney cancer.

V usage is TRBV9 and J usage is TRBJ1-6, with a tentative D call TRBD1 (5 bases). This CDR3 comprises 15 residues. Germline CDR1 and CDR2: SGDLS and YYNGEE. The V end lost 3 bases, the J end lost 7 bases, and 14 bases lay between the germline ends. The CDR3 spells CASSALGTLNSPLHF. CDR3 nucleotide sequence: TGTGCCAGCAGCGCACTAGGGACGTTGAATTCACCCCTCCACTTT.

The chain joins TRBV19 to TRBJ1-1; D is unclear. Germline V lookup: CDR1 LNHDA, CDR2 SQIVND (reference sequence). The CDR3 is made up of 13 amino acids. Trimming removed 2 bases at V and 0 bases at J, with 4 bases between. CDR3 protein: CASSIPVNTEAFF. DNA for the CDR3: TGTGCCAGTAGTATACCCGTGAACACTGAAGCTTTCTTT.

The V and J genes are TRBV10-1 and TRBJ2-7; D unresolved. V lost 0 bases and J lost 0, with 12 bases in between. Germline V gene lookup returns CDR1 WNHNN and CDR2 SYGVQD (reference sequence). The CDR3 extends over 16 amino acids. The DNA of the CDR3 is TGCGCCAGCAGTGAGTCAATTATGCAGAGCTCCTACGAGCAGTACTTC. It codes for CASSESIMQSSYEQYF.

This clone was seen just once. The chain recombines TRBV6-5 with TRBJ2-7; D possibly matches TRBD1 or TRBD2 (5 bases each). This CDR3 is built from 15 residues. V was cut by 2 bases and J by 5 bases, with 16 bases left in between. Germline loops: CDR1 MNHEY, CDR2 SVGAGI. This CDR3 is CASSYPGFWGHEQYF. In nucleotides, the CDR3 is TGTGCCAGCAGTTACCCCGGGTTTTGGGGACACGAGCAGTACTTC.